This T cell receptor (beta chain) derives from a study of radiation and T cells in renal cell carcinoma. About this clone: What it recognizes is unknown.

Regarding the study as a whole: In blood, top tumor clones expanded by 2 weeks, shrinking by 4.

Produced via immunoSEQ multiplex PCR; TCRdb's table is partial and in-frame only. The table has about 140,000 clones, approximately 86% seen once. Time point defined: blood 4 weeks post-SBRT, at nephrectomy. The treatment here: 15 Gy SBRT to primary tumor, nephrectomy 4 weeks later. This CDR3 has 15 amino acids. The germline V and J ends were trimmed by 0 bases and 0 bases, with 5 bases remaining between them. CDR1 is ENHRY and CDR2 is SYGVKD in the germline V gene. The sequence came from a woman aged 45-65 years with renal cell carcinoma. This chain connects TRBV10-3 to TRBJ1-4; no definite D call. This material consisted of blood, taken from a patient whose treatment included radiotherapy and nephrectomy. The CDR3 coding sequence is TGTGCCATCAGTGAGTCGGCAGCAACTAATGAAAAACTGTTTTTT. It encodes CAISESAATNEKLFF.